Sequencing of this T cell receptor (beta chain) was carried out in a study of shared clonotypes between healthy human individuals. Study-level findings and limits: Sampling included only blood; tissue repertoires likely differ.

Repertoires were generated with immunoSEQ multiplex PCR, while TCRdb's copy carries only in-frame clones and drops some. Here the sample spans millions of clones, around 90% being singletons. In the case of this clone: Its antigen is not known.

Trimming cost V 7 bases and J 6 bases, with 13 bases left between them. Germline V gene sequence: CDR1 MNHEY, CDR2 SVGAGI. The CDR3 loop spans 13 amino acids. The sequence derives from a man aged 18 to 30 in good health. The genes are TRBV6-5 and TRBJ1-5; maybe TRBD1 (5 bases). The sequencing sample was made of naive CD4+ T cells sorted from blood. Stated subset: CD45RA+ positively selected. CDR3 region: CASTRAFGQPQHF. CDR3 sequence (DNA): TGTGCCAGCACCAGGGCTTTTGGTCAGCCCCAGCATTTT.